This entry concerns a single TCR beta chain. Its antigen remains unknown. Sequenced by immunoSEQ multiplex PCR; TCRdb stores in-frame clones only, minus some. In the table there are some 60,000 clones, about 80% of which are singletons. The sample is drawn from a study of T cell responses to AZD1222 COVID-19 vaccine. General study results and limits: Donors in the cohort were predominantly white British and more often female, and clonal diversity was possibly underestimated.

Trimming cost V 5 bases and J 10 bases; bases outside gene matches: 7. This CDR3 has 14 amino acids. The V gene's germline CDR1 is MDHEN and CDR2 SYDVKM. The sequence was obtained from an adult who received the AZD1222 COVID-19 vaccine. Sequencing used peripheral blood, obtained 28 days after the second AZD1222 dose. V gene TRBV28 combines with J gene TRBJ2-1; 11 bases match TRBD2. The CDR3, as DNA: TGTGCCAGCAGTGCCTTAGCGGGGGGGCGGGAGCAGTTCTTC. This codes for CASSALAGGREQFF.